The rows below give T cell receptor beta chains drawn from one sample of a study of shared clonotypes between healthy human individuals. The protocol was immunoSEQ multiplex PCR, while the TCRdb copy is restricted to in-frame clones and leaves out a portion. The sample contains nearly 2 million clones, about 95% of which appear only once. Sequenced input: naive CD8+ T cells sorted from blood. All receptors come from a man between 18 and 29 years old in good health. The conserved cysteine and the conserved F or W are not part of the CDR3 here.

TRBV6-5,ASAGTFYNEQF
TRBV27,ASSSLLSDGGRIHEQY
TRBV5-1,ASSLVGGGGTEAF
TRBV7-8,ASSLWDGTEAF
TRBV19,ASSTGWGAENTEAF
TRBV9,ASSQGGGTEAF
TRBV9,ASSVTLGTEAF
TRBV28,ASSPLAASYNEQF
TRBV5-1,ASSRSLAGVSETQY
TRBV5-1,ASSLVYDMNTEAF
TRBV4-3,ASSQVAYNEQF
TRBV19,ASAPDFGSYNEQF
TRBV19,ATGLDYNEQF
TRBV29-1,SVEGEGRGTPGAKNIQY
TRBV7-9,ASRGAGEVYEQY
TRBV28,ASSVSGAFIETQY
TRBV7-2,ASSSPYEGIYNSPLH